This TCR beta chain was sequenced for a study of CD8+ T cells in alopecia areata. For the study at large: A regimen of oral tofacitinib, 5 to 10 mg twice daily, was given to treated patients. People stayed on tofacitinib for 6 to 18 months, then stopped the drug for 6 months. Study results and limitations: A great number of expanded lesional clones endured in scalp and blood during tofacitinib.

In germline, CDR1 is MNHEY, CDR2 SMNVEV (reference sequence). Trimming removed 5 bases from V and 6 bases from J, with 17 bases in between. The CDR3 is made up of 14 amino acids. Treatment in this sample: oral pan-JAK inhibitor, 5-10 mg twice daily. It was from alopecia areata patients that lesional scalp punch biopsies and peripheral blood were collected. About this clone itself: Its antigen is currently unknown.

RNA extraction and reverse transcription yielded cDNA as sequencing template. TCRdb keeps only in-frame clones here, not all; method: immunoSEQ multiplex PCR. The top ten clones hold approximately 0.93% of a sample with around 180,000 clones, roughly 60% of them seen once. This material consisted of CD4+ T cells sorted from blood, taken at week 24, from a patient treated with tofacitinib. The clonotype was recovered from a human donor with alopecia areata. The gene calls are TRBV27 and TRBJ2-7; D call uncertain. Here the CDR3 DNA reads TGTGCCAGCAGTCCCCTTCCCCTGGCAAGCGAGCAGTACTTC. This codes for CASSPLPLASEQYF.